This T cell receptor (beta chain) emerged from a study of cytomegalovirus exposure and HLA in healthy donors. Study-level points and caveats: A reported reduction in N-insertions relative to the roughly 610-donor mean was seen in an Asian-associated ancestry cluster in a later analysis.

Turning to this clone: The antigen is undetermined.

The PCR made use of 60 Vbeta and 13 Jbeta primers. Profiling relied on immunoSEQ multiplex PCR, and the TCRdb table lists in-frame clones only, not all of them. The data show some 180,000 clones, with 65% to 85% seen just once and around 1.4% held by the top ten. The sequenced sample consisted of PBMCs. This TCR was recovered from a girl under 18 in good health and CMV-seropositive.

The CDR3 DNA is TGTGCCAGCAGCTTAGACTACTGGCGGGAGTATCCCACAGATACGCAGTATTTT. It encodes CASSLDYWREYPTDTQYF. The chain uses TRBV7-3 and TRBJ2-3; TRBD2 agrees at 7 bases. The CDR3 consists of 18 residues. After removal of 2 bases from V and 2 bases from J, the junction contained 13 bases not matched to a gene. The germline gives CDR1 SGHTA, CDR2 FQGTGA.